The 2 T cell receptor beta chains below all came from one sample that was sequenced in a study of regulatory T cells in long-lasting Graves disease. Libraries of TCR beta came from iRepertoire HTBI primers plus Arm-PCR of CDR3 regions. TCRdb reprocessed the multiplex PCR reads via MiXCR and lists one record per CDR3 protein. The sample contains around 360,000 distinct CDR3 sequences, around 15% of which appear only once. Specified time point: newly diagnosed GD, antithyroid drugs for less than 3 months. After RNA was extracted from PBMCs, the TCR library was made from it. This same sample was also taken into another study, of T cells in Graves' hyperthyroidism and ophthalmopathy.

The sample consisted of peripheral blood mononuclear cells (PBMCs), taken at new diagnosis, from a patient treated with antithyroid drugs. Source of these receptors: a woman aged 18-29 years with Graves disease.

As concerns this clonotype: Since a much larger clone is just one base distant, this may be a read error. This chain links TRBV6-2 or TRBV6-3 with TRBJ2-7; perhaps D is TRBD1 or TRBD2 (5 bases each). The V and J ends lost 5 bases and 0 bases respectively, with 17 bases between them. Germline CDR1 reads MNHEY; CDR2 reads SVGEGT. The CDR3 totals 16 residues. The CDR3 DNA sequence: TGTGCCAGCAGTGCCCGACCGGGGCAGAGCTCCTACGAGCAGTACTTC. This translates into CASSARPGQSSYEQYF.

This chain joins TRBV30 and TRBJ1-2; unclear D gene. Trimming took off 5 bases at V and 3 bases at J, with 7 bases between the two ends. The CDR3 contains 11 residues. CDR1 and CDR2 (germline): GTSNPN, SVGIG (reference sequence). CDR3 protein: CAWGSDYGYTF. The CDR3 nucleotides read TGTGCCTGGGGTAGCGACTATGGCTACACCTTC.